The 27 T cell receptor beta chains below all came from one sample that was sequenced in a study of blood T cell repertoires in COVID-19 (TCRdb year 2020). Receptor libraries were prepared by the immunoSEQ multiplex PCR assay. Imported from immuneACCESS, the table was reduced by TCRdb to in-frame sequences with V and J called. These copies leave out some clones; in studies compared against another copy, an unresolved V gene accounts for under half, and the cause of the remainder is not known. This sample holds 150,000 to 200,000 clones; approximately 80% were observed only once. Of the sample, 10% to 15% falls within the top ten clones. The sequenced material came from PBMCs or T cells enriched from blood (not recorded which). The source is a man aged 50 or older who had recovered from COVID-19.

There are a few counts of this clone. The rearrangement joins TRBV18 to TRBJ1-1, with 7 bases matching TRBD1. Trimming cost V 4 bases and J 1 base; bases outside gene matches: 6. The CDR3 has 15 residues. CDR1 is KGHSH, CDR2 LQKENI, per germline. The CDR3 protein is CASSLIGTANTEAFF. The CDR3 coding sequence is TGTGCCAGCTCACTCATCGGGACAGCGAACACTGAAGCTTTCTTT.

The genes are TRBV27 and TRBJ1-3; no definite D call. The CDR3 runs 15 residues. CDR1 is MNHEY and CDR2 is SMNVEV in the germline V gene (reference sequence). With 0 bases removed from V and 0 bases from J, the gap between germline ends came to 6 bases. The CDR3 sequence is CASSLSLSSGNTIYF. In DNA, the CDR3 is TGTGCCAGCAGTTTATCCCTGAGCTCTGGAAACACCATATATTTT.

V usage is TRBV5-4 and J usage is TRBJ2-3, with TRBD2 identical over 8 bases. Trimming took 5 bases from V and 6 from J; bases not matched to a gene: 14. The CDR3 totals 16 residues. The germline gives CDR1 SGHNT, CDR2 YYREEE (reference sequence). The CDR3: CASRKGGGTSGDTQYF. In DNA, the CDR3 is TGTGCCAGCAGAAAAGGCGGGGGGACCTCCGGGGATACGCAGTATTTT.

The CDR3 is CASSPHYNSPLHF. In DNA form, the CDR3 reads TGTGCCAGCAGCCCCCACTATAATTCACCCCTCCACTTT. The chain has TRBV9 and TRBJ1-6; no clear D. The germline V and J ends were trimmed by 4 bases and 3 bases, with 5 bases remaining between them. Germline CDR1 reads SGDLS; CDR2 reads YYNGEE. This CDR3 spans 13 amino acids. The variable domain in full, completed from reference TRBV9 and TRBJ1-6, reads DSGVTQTPKHLITATGQRVTLRCSPRSGDLSVYWYQQSLDQGLQFLIQYYNGEERAKGNILERFSAQQFPDLHSELNLSSLELGDSALYFCASSPHYNSPLHFGNGTRLTVT.

The chain is built from TRBV29-1 and TRBJ1-1; no definite D call. This CDR3 has 13 residues. Per germline, CDR1 SQVTM and CDR2 ANQGSEA. V lost 7 bases to trimming and J lost 3 bases, with 15 bases between them. In DNA form, the CDR3 reads TGCAGCGCCCTCCCCGGAGGGTACACTGAAGCTTTCTTT. As protein: CSALPGGYTEAFF.

This clone has a single count. This chain connects TRBV9 to TRBJ2-1, with 9 bases fitting TRBD2. V trimming: 2 bases; J trimming: 4 bases; junction bases outside the gene matches: 4. The CDR3 totals 15 residues. The germline CDR1 and CDR2 sequences are SGDLS and YYNGEE. The CDR3 coding sequence is TGTGCCAGCAGCGTGAGCGGGGGGACTTACAATGAGCAGTTCTTC. Translating gives CASSVSGGTYNEQFF.

CDR3 bases: TGTGCCAGCAGTTTAGTCAATAACTATGGCTACACCTTC. The encoded protein is CASSLVNNYGYTF. The gene calls are TRBV28 and TRBJ1-2; D gene ambiguous. Trimming removed 2 bases from V and 1 base from J, with 5 bases in between. CDR3 length: 13 amino acids. Germline-derived CDR1 and CDR2 are MDHEN and SYDVKM.

J is TRBJ2-2 and V is TRBV10-3, with D possibly TRBD1 on 6 matching bases. This CDR3 region has 16 residues. CDR1 is ENHRY, CDR2 SYGVKD, per germline. V shed 3 bases and J shed 3 bases, with 14 bases lying between them. The CDR3 region is CAISDHRGIYTGELFF. The CDR3 coding sequence is TGTGCCATCAGTGATCATAGGGGGATTTACACCGGGGAGCTGTTTTTT.

V usage is TRBV27 and J usage is TRBJ1-5; a weak D match, TRBD1 (5 bases). Germline V gene sequence: CDR1 MNHEY, CDR2 SMNVEV (reference sequence). Trimming took 0 bases from V and 0 from J, leaving 6 bases between them. CDR3 length: 15 amino acids. CDR3 amino acids: CASSLSRGSNQPQHF. As DNA, the CDR3 is TGTGCCAGCAGTTTATCAAGGGGTAGCAATCAGCCCCAGCATTTT.

The V call is TRBV28, the J call TRBJ2-7; TRBD1 aligns across 7 bases. The V segment lost 3 bases and the J segment 1 base; nucleotides outside the gene matches: 3. The CDR3 is 14 amino acids. Germline V lookup: CDR1 MDHEN, CDR2 SYDVKM. CDR3 residues: CASSLRQGSYEQYF. The CDR3 region has the DNA TGTGCCAGCAGTTTGCGACAGGGTTCCTACGAGCAGTACTTC.

This clone was counted between two and nine times. The V call is TRBV7-9, the J call TRBJ2-3, with D maybe TRBD2 (5 bases). V was cut by 5 bases and J by 6 bases, with 12 bases left in between. This CDR3 region has 13 residues. CDR1 and CDR2 (germline): SEHNR, FQNEAQ (reference sequence). The CDR3 nucleotides are TGTGCCAGCAGCCCCCGTGGGGAGGATACGCAGTATTTT. Its translation: CASSPRGEDTQYF.

The CDR3 nucleotides read TGTGCCAGCAGTGAAGGGTGGCACTCCTACGAGCAGTACTTC. Translating it yields CASSEGWHSYEQYF. V and J are TRBV6-1 and TRBJ2-7; D gene unclear. This CDR3 has 14 amino acids. Trimming cost V 1 base and J 0 bases, with 7 bases left between them. Germline CDR1 reads MNHNS; CDR2 reads SASEGT.

The chain links TRBV28 to TRBJ1-2; unclear D gene. The V gene lost 4 bases and the J gene lost 4 bases, with 7 bases spanning the gap. CDR1 and CDR2 (germline): MDHEN, SYDVKM. The CDR3 totals 12 residues. Here the CDR3 DNA reads TGTGCCAGCAGTTGGCGGGGCTATGGCTACACCTTC. Translating it yields CASSWRGYGYTF.

The CDR3 coding sequence is TGTGCCAGCAGGAGCGGGGGGGTTGAGACCCAGTACTTC. Amino acids: CASRSGGVETQYF. The chain is built from TRBV12-3 or TRBV12-4 and TRBJ2-5; TRBD2 matches at 10 bases. The CDR3 is 13 amino acids. Trimming took 6 bases from V and 5 from J; bases not matched to a gene: 3.

V and J are TRBV4-1 and TRBJ2-7; D uncertain. Germline CDR1 is MGHRA and CDR2 is YSYEKL. The CDR3 totals 13 residues. V lost 0 bases and J 9 bases, leaving 12 bases between the germline ends. The CDR3 coding sequence is TGCGCCAGCAGCCAAGATATCGACCTAGGGCAGTACTTC. It is translated as CASSQDIDLGQYF.

The chain recombines TRBV6-1 with TRBJ2-7, with TRBD1 matching 8 bases. V was pared by 0 bases and J by 2 bases, with 0 bases of the junction left unmatched. CDR3 size: 14 residues. CDR1 is MNHNS, CDR2 SASEGT, per germline. The CDR3: CASSEARGPYEQYF. The DNA of the CDR3 is TGTGCCAGCAGTGAAGCCAGGGGGCCCTACGAGCAGTACTTC.

The chain employs TRBV7-9 and TRBJ2-4, with D perhaps TRBD2 (6 bases). Between the trimmed V and J ends, which lost 8 bases and 7 bases, there was a span of 18 bases. From germline, CDR1 is SEHNR and CDR2 FQNEAQ (reference sequence). CDR3 length: 14 residues. CDR3: CASALLALANIQYF. CDR3 in DNA: TGTGCCAGCGCCTTACTAGCTCTTGCCAACATTCAGTACTTC.

This clone has more than one count but fewer than ten. This chain links TRBV11-1 with TRBJ1-1; 7 nucleotides agree with TRBD1. Germline V gene lookup returns CDR1 SGHAT and CDR2 FQDESV (reference sequence). J was trimmed by 1 base and V by 2 bases; bases with no gene match: 7. CDR3 length equals 16 residues. CDR3 bases: TGTGCCAGCAGCTTACTCACGGGACAGTGGAACACTGAAGCTTTCTTT. It yields the protein CASSLLTGQWNTEAFF.

V usage is TRBV6-5 and J usage is TRBJ2-7; D gene uncertain. Germline V gene data show CDR1 as MNHEY and CDR2 as SVGAGI. Trimming left V 6 bases short and J 3 bases short, with 6 bases between. This CDR3 is built from 11 residues. In nucleotides, the CDR3 is TGTGCCAGCAGCCACAGCTACGAGCAGTACTTC. Translated: CASSHSYEQYF.

The chain is built from TRBV5-1 and TRBJ1-1; 9 bases map to TRBD1. Trimming took 5 bases from V and 0 from J; bases not matched to a gene: 8. This CDR3 has 16 amino acids. CDR1 and CDR2 (germline): SGHRS, YFSETQ. The CDR3 DNA follows: TGCGCCAGCAGGCGGGGGGACAGGGCAATGAACACTGAAGCTTTCTTT. This codes for CASRRGDRAMNTEAFF.

This clone occurred a few times. The V call is TRBV11-2, the J call TRBJ1-2; 8 nucleotides line up with TRBD1. The CDR3 runs to 17 residues. Germline CDR1 reads SGHAT; CDR2 reads FQNNGV. V trimming: 1 base; J trimming: 7 bases; junction bases outside the gene matches: 14. The DNA for the CDR3 is TGTGCCAGCAGCTTAGGCGGACAGGGAGGGTCTCTTTCTGGCTACACCTTC. Translating gives CASSLGGQGGSLSGYTF.

CDR3 in amino acids: CASTDRIRLGTAYGYTF. The CDR3 DNA reads as TGTGCCAGTACCGACCGGATCAGGCTGGGCACTGCCTATGGCTACACCTTC. This chain connects TRBV19 to TRBJ1-2; D gene unclear. This CDR3 spans 17 amino acids. Germline V gene sequence: CDR1 LNHDA, CDR2 SQIVND (reference sequence). V shed 7 bases and J shed 4 bases, with 25 bases lying between them.

This chain connects TRBV7-8 to TRBJ1-3; possibly TRBD1 for D (5 bases). Trimming pared 5 bases from V and 3 bases from J, leaving 11 bases between. In germline, CDR1 is SGHVS, CDR2 FQNEAQ. The CDR3 sequence is 14 residues long. Here the CDR3 DNA reads TGTGCCAGCAGCGCTAGGGGTGTTGGAAACACCATATATTTT. Residues: CASSARGVGNTIYF.

This sequence joins TRBV30 and TRBJ1-2, with no clear D. The germline V gene has CDR1 GTSNPN and CDR2 SVGIG (reference sequence). This CDR3 contains 10 residues. With 3 bases removed from V and 9 bases from J, the gap between germline ends came to 8 bases. The CDR3 coding sequence is TGTGCCTGGAGGGGCGAACGCTACACCTTC. Protein sequence: CAWRGERYTF.

In its sample, this clone was seen once. The gene calls are TRBV5-1 and TRBJ1-3, with D hard to call. V was trimmed by 4 bases and J by 0 bases, leaving 8 bases between them. Germline-derived CDR1 and CDR2 are SGHRS and YFSETQ. This CDR3 contains 14 residues. Here the CDR3 DNA reads TGCGCCAGCAGCCCCTCGTTCTCTGGAAACACCATATATTTT. This gives the protein CASSPSFSGNTIYF.

About this clone: Other DNA sequences within the sample encode an identical CDR3. The J gene is TRBJ2-7, the V gene TRBV20-1, with D maybe TRBD1 (6 bases). V was shortened by 5 bases and J by 4 bases, with 9 bases between the two germline ends. This CDR3 has 11 amino acids. In germline, CDR1 is DFQATT, CDR2 SNEGSKA (reference sequence). Written as DNA, the CDR3 is TGCAGTGCTTCCGGGACATACGAGCAGTACTTC. Its translation: CSASGTYEQYF.

The chain has TRBV11-3 and TRBJ2-1; TRBD1 is a possible D gene (6 bases). Looked up from germline, CDR1 is SGHNT and CDR2 is YENEEA. The V and J ends lost 4 bases and 1 base respectively, with 17 bases between them. The CDR3 is made up of 17 amino acids. CDR3: CASSSAYSRGSYNEQFF. CDR3 coding DNA: TGTGCCAGCAGCTCCGCATACTCGAGGGGGTCCTACAATGAGCAGTTCTTC.